This T cell receptor (beta chain) was recorded in a study of shared clonotypes between healthy human individuals. The wider study: Each donor's CD4 naive and CD4 memory cells filled three plates apiece, CD8 naive two, and CD8 memory one.

This clone showed up just once. Its specificity is not known. Study conclusions and caveats: Larger estimated richness was generally recorded for naive subsets relative to memory subsets.

CDR3 size: 13 residues. The germline V gene has CDR1 GTSNPN and CDR2 SVGIG (reference sequence). Naive CD8 cells lacked CD45RO, underwent positive selection for CCR7 and left out terminally differentiated effector memory CD45RA+ cells. Healthy and HIV-negative, the adult donors had no recent acute infections or vaccinations. Every subset's genomic DNA went evenly onto several immunoSEQ plates. Assay used: immunoSEQ multiplex PCR; TCRdb lists only in-frame clones, some missing. This table holds about 2.1 million clones, roughly 93% found once. This chain joins TRBV30 and TRBJ2-5, with D perhaps TRBD2 (6 bases). Near its end, the DNA agrees better with TRBJ2-7, so the J call may be wrong. Sequencing input: naive CD8+ T cells from PBMCs. The TCR was taken from a man between 18 and 29 years old in good health. Some clones in this sample may be carry-over from other donors' samples. The CDR3 region is CAWSWGGTYEQYF. The CDR3 bases are TGTGCCTGGAGTTGGGGCGGGACCTACGAGCAGTACTTC.